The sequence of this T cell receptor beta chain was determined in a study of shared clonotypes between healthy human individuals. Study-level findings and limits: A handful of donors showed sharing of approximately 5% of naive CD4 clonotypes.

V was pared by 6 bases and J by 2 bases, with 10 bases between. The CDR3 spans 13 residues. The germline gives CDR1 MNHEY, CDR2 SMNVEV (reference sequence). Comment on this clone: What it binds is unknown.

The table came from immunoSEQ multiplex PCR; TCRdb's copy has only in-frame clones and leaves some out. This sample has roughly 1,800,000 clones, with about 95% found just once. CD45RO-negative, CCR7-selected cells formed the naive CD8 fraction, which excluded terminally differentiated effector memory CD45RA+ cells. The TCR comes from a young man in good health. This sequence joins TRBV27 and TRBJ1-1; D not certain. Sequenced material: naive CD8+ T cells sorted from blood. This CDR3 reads CASRPTSNTEAFF. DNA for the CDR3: TGTGCCAGCAGACCGACAAGTAACACTGAAGCTTTCTTT.